Sequencing of this T cell receptor (beta chain) was carried out in a study of T cell responses to AZD1222 COVID-19 vaccine. Study-level results: All repertoire sampling was performed exclusively after the peak T cell response. Females outnumbered males among donors, who were mostly white British; clonal diversity was possibly underestimated. Elevations in Spike-specific TCR breadth and depth followed administration of two AZD1222 doses.

To note about this clone: Its antigen is still unknown.

CDR1 and CDR2 (germline): WNHNN, SYGVQD (reference sequence). J lost 5 bases, V lost 0 bases, and 2 bases had no gene match. CDR3 length equals 15 residues. Measured with immunoSEQ multiplex PCR; TCRdb has only the in-frame clones, and not every one. The sample carries 35,000 to 55,000 clones, 75% to 85% recorded once. This receptor was obtained from an adult in good health. Material: peripheral blood, obtained on day 0 of AZD1222 vaccination. The chain couples TRBV10-1 to TRBJ2-1, with TRBD2 identical over 9 bases. The CDR3 DNA reads as TGCGCCAGCAGTGAGTCGGCTAGCGGGAACAATGAGCAGTTCTTC. Translating gives CASSESASGNNEQFF.